This T cell receptor (beta chain) was captured in a study of molecular identifiers for immune sequencing clone quantification. The sample holds a few counts of this clonotype. TCRdb re-called the PCR reads through MiXCR, storing one row per CDR3 protein. The sample records over 100,000 distinct CDR3 sequences, less than 35% being singletons. Trimming took off 2 bases at V and 3 bases at J, with 14 bases between the two ends. The CDR3 sequence is 14 residues long. Germline CDR1 reads SQVTM; CDR2 reads ANQGSEA. The sequence came from a human donor in good health. Some libraries in this study had Jurkat cell RNA spiked in. The sequenced sample consisted of naive CD8+ T cells from blood, with Jurkat cell RNA spiked in. Subset indicated: FACS-sorted CD8+CD4-CCR7+CD45RA+ naive T cells. The chain combines TRBV29-1 with TRBJ2-7; D is undetermined. CDR3 sequence (DNA): TGCAGCGTTGAATCGGCAGGTAATGACTACGAGCAGTACTTC. Encoded protein: CSVESAGNDYEQYF.